The 12 T cell receptor beta chains reported below all come from one sample, sequenced in a study of post-analysis software for immune sequencing data. Findings and limits, study-wide: Higher frequency in patients than in controls was seen for roughly five TRBV segments, with TRBV5-6, TRBV5-1 and TRBV20-1 among them.

Carried by the TCR beta cDNA libraries were unique molecular identifiers. TCRdb processed the PCR reads anew with MiXCR; each CDR3 protein has one entry. This table holds 650,000 to 850,000 distinct CDR3 sequences, roughly half found once. Their cognate antigens are unknown. Sequencing was carried out using blood. The receptors come from a girl aged 10 to 17 with multiple sclerosis.

The chain carries TRBV20-1 and TRBJ2-3; no clear D. V dropped 3 bases and J dropped 3 bases, with 16 bases sitting between them. CDR1 and CDR2 (germline): DFQATT, SNEGSKA (reference sequence). This CDR3 is built from 15 residues. The CDR3: CSASTSGVGTDTQYF. CDR3 coding DNA: TGCAGTGCTAGTACTTCCGGCGTTGGTACAGATACGCAGTATTTT.

This clonotype was seen only a few times. The chain joins TRBV5-1 to TRBJ2-5, with D unresolved. V lost 5 bases and J 3 bases, leaving 8 bases between the germline ends. The CDR3 contains 12 residues. Per germline, CDR1 SGHRS and CDR2 YFSETQ. Here the CDR3 DNA reads TGCGCCAGCAGAAAAAATGAAGAGACCCAGTACTTC. This codes for CASRKNEETQYF.

Only a few counts were recorded for this clonotype. The chain uses TRBV6-6 and TRBJ2-1, with 8 nucleotides matching TRBD2. V dropped 2 bases and J dropped 3; count of bases not matched to a gene: 3. Germline assignment: CDR1 MNHNY and CDR2 SVGAGI (reference sequence). CDR3 length: 15 residues. The CDR3 protein is CASSYRLARYNEQFF. The CDR3 DNA reads as TGTGCCAGCAGTTACAGACTAGCGCGCTACAATGAGCAGTTCTTC.

This rearrangement joins TRBV15 to TRBJ1-4; D perhaps matches TRBD1 (6 bases). Germline-derived CDR1 and CDR2 are LNHNV and YYDKDF (reference sequence). This CDR3 has 15 residues. V was trimmed by 0 bases and J by 8 bases, leaving 13 bases between them. CDR3 in amino acids: CATSRDLQGGEKLFF. The CDR3 DNA reads TGTGCCACCAGCAGAGATCTACAGGGAGGGGAAAAACTGTTTTTT. Together with reference TRBV15 and TRBJ1-4, the CDR3 gives the full variable domain: DAMVIQNPRYQVTQFGKPVTLSCSQTLNHNVMYWYQQKSSQAPKLLFHYYDKDFNNEADTPDNFQSRRPNTSFCFLDIRSPGLGDTAMYLCATSRDLQGGEKLFFGSGTQLSVL.

This chain connects TRBV5-1 to TRBJ2-7, with unresolved D. This CDR3 is 14 amino acids long. Germline values: CDR1 SGHRS, CDR2 YFSETQ. Trimming shortened V by 0 bases and J by 2 bases, and 9 bases separated the two germline ends. CDR3: CASSLDHPAYEQYF. The CDR3 DNA sequence: TGCGCCAGCAGCTTGGACCATCCCGCCTACGAGCAGTACTTC.

The table lists this clonotype with a count of one. The CDR3, as DNA: TGCGCCAGCAAATTAGGGGCTAGCGGGGGTACCTACGAGCAGTACTTC. This sequence encodes CASKLGASGGTYEQYF. The rearrangement uses TRBV4-1 and TRBJ2-7, with TRBD2 matching 10 bases. V trimming: 7 bases; J trimming: 2 bases; junction bases outside the gene matches: 11. From germline, CDR1 is MGHRA and CDR2 YSYEKL. This CDR3 region has 16 residues.

The chain carries TRBV5-1 and TRBJ2-5; a weak D match, TRBD2 (7 bases). V lost 6 bases and J 0 bases, leaving 15 bases between the germline ends. There are 15 residues in the CDR3. Germline V gene data show CDR1 as SGHRS and CDR2 as YFSETQ. The CDR3 nucleotides are TGCGCCAGCAATAGGGGCGGGGGCTACCAAGAGACCCAGTACTTC. Translated: CASNRGGGYQETQYF. Looking up the rest from reference TRBV5-1 and TRBJ2-5 gives the full variable domain: KAGVTQTPRYLIKTRGQQVTLSCSPISGHRSVSWYQQTPGQGLQFLFEYFSETQRNKGNFPGRFSGRQFSNSRSEMNVSTLELGDSALYLCASNRGGGYQETQYFGPGTRLLVL.

This clonotype was detected only a few times. This rearrangement joins TRBV9 to TRBJ2-1; D may be TRBD2 (6 bases). CDR1 is SGDLS, CDR2 YYNGEE, per germline. Trimming pared 0 bases from V and 0 bases from J, leaving 10 bases between. The CDR3 is made up of 16 amino acids. The CDR3 nucleotides are TGTGCCAGCAGCGTAGCTGCGGGGATCTCCTACAATGAGCAGTTCTTC. Its protein product is CASSVAAGISYNEQFF.

This clonotype was seen only a few times. DNA of the CDR3: TGCAGTGCTAGGACAACCGTGGGGGGTGAGTCCTATGAGCAGTTCTTC. Translating it yields CSARTTVGGESYEQFF. J is TRBJ2-1 and V is TRBV20-1; D may be TRBD2 (6 bases). Trimming left V 3 bases short and J 8 bases short, with 23 bases between. Germline V lookup: CDR1 DFQATT, CDR2 SNEGSKA (reference sequence). The CDR3 is made up of 16 amino acids.

The V and J genes are TRBV9 and TRBJ1-1; TRBD1 matches 9 bases. The length of the CDR3 is 15 residues. Germline CDR1 is SGDLS and CDR2 is YYNGEE. V shed 7 bases and J 4 bases; nucleotides not matched to a gene: 11. In nucleotides, the CDR3 is TGTGCCAGCTGCCCGGGGACAGGGCACCGCACTGAAGCTTTCTTT. Translated, it gives CASCPGTGHRTEAFF.

The genes are TRBV6-6 and TRBJ2-7; D may be TRBD1 or TRBD2 (5 bases each). V was cut by 5 bases and J by 3 bases, with 8 bases left in between. The CDR3 consists of 12 residues. Per the germline V gene, CDR1 is MNHNY and CDR2 is SVGAGI (reference sequence). DNA of the CDR3: TGTGCCAGCAGTGAGGGGATCTACGAGCAGTACTTC. This sequence encodes CASSEGIYEQYF.

V and J are TRBV20-1 and TRBJ2-7; D remains ambiguous. Trimming left V 2 bases short and J 0 bases short, with 14 bases between. Germline V gives CDR1 DFQATT, CDR2 SNEGSKA (reference sequence). This CDR3 contains 15 residues. CDR3: CSARHPDRYSYEQYF. The DNA for the CDR3 is TGCAGTGCTAGACACCCGGACCGCTACTCCTACGAGCAGTACTTC.